The present T cell receptor (beta chain) was sequenced within a study of regulatory T cells in long-lasting Graves disease. The study, taken as a whole, reports: TRBV28, TRBJ1-2 and TRBJ2-5 emerged as the favored segments in persistent disease.

Indicated time point: persistent/refractory GD, antithyroid drugs over 5 years with positive TRAb. PBMC-derived RNA was used for the TCR library. Researchers made TCR beta libraries by using iRepertoire HTBI primers and running Arm-PCR on CDR3 regions. TCRdb re-called the multiplex PCR reads with MiXCR, one entry per CDR3 protein. This sample has roughly 500,000 distinct CDR3 sequences; approximately 21% occur once, and the top ten carry roughly 7.7%. Germline lookup yields CDR1 MNHNS and CDR2 SASEGT. The CDR3 runs 13 residues. Trimming removed 3 bases from V and 10 bases from J; junction bases left unmatched: 8. This clonotype has a handful of counts. What it recognizes is unknown.

The gene calls are TRBV6-1 and TRBJ1-2, with 7 bases that match TRBD1. The TCR comes from a female donor with Graves disease. The sample in question was peripheral blood mononuclear cells (PBMCs), obtained when the disease was refractory, from a patient treated with antithyroid drugs. CDR3 loop: CASSDRTGLLYTF. CDR3 nucleotide sequence: TGTGCCAGCAGTGACAGGACAGGACTGCTCTACACCTTC.